Here is one T cell receptor (beta chain) with its context. Its antigen is as yet unknown. The time point was: pre-treatment sample, taken before nivolumab and TIL therapy. Tumor tissue came from excised metastases, mostly pleural nodules or supraclavicular lymph nodes. The libraries were made with immunoSEQ v3. The method was immunoSEQ multiplex PCR; TCRdb's version includes in-frame clones alone and lacks a portion of them. The table includes approximately 87,000 clones, just over 65% detected once. These data originate in a study of TIL therapy for anti-PD-1-resistant metastatic lung cancer. Study-wide findings and caveats: TIL cultures after expansion showed higher clonality and lower diversity than baseline tumor (median 6% vs 31%).

Trimming removed 9 bases from V and 0 bases from J; junction bases left unmatched: 7. Germline-derived CDR1 and CDR2 are MDHEN and SYDVKM. The CDR3 length is 14 residues. The receptor was derived from a person between 30 and 80 years old with non-small cell lung cancer. The rearrangement joins TRBV28 to TRBJ2-7; 8 nucleotides align to TRBD1. The sequences come from tumor tissue, collected at baseline. This CDR3 is CASNPGTGSYEQYF. CDR3 sequence (DNA): TGTGCCAGTAACCCCGGGACAGGCTCCTACGAGCAGTACTTC. The full variable domain, with the rest looked up from reference TRBV28 and TRBJ2-7, is DVKVTQSSRYLVKRTGEKVFLECVQDMDHENMFWYRQDPGLGLRLIYFSYDVKMKEKGDIPEGYSVSREKKERFSLILESASTNQTSMYLCASNPGTGSYEQYFGPGTRLTVT.